The T cell receptor (beta chain) described here comes from a study of cytomegalovirus exposure and HLA in healthy donors. Study-wide findings and caveats: Relative to the approximately 670-donor mean, N-insertions were reportedly fewer in an Asian-associated ancestry cluster in a later analysis. A later analysis associated some 18,000 TCR beta sequences with HLA alleles at a 0.05 false discovery rate.

This clone was seen a handful of times. Antigen: not known. PCR involved 60 Vbeta and 13 Jbeta primers. Using immunoSEQ multiplex PCR, the repertoire was profiled, and TCRdb retains in-frame clones only, with some absent. The repertoire has some 150,000 clones, 76% of them found once; the top ten carry about 1.7%. The receptor comes from a female donor in good health and CMV-seropositive. The sample comprised PBMCs.

CDR3 DNA: TGTGCCAGTAGTATTGCGGAAGGGCGCGGGGTCTACAATGAGCAGTTCTTC. Encoded protein: CASSIAEGRGVYNEQFF. The V call is TRBV19, the J call TRBJ2-1; D is possibly TRBD2 (6 bases). Trimming left V 3 bases short and J 3 bases short, with 18 bases between. The CDR3 spans 17 residues. Germline V gene lookup returns CDR1 LNHDA and CDR2 SQIVND (reference sequence).